The present T cell receptor (beta chain) was sequenced within a study of blood T cell repertoires in COVID-19. Study as a whole: In each case, the material was cDNA or gDNA derived from T cells, B-cell-depleted T cells, or PBMCs.

V shed 5 bases and J shed 1 base, with 15 bases lying between them. The CDR3 is 16 amino acids. Germline V CDR1 and CDR2: KGHSH, LQKENI. Some clones are missing from TCRdb's copy, which holds only in-frame ones; the method was immunoSEQ multiplex PCR. The sample holds over 250,000 clones, over 85% seen once. V is TRBV18 and J is TRBJ2-1; a possible D gene is TRBD1 (6 bases). This TCR was recovered from an older woman who had recovered from COVID-19. The sample was PBMCs or T cells enriched from blood (not recorded which). The CDR3 DNA follows: TGTGCCAGCTCAGCGTTAACAGGGAGTTCCTACAATGAGCAGTTCTTC. This translates into CASSALTGSSYNEQFF.